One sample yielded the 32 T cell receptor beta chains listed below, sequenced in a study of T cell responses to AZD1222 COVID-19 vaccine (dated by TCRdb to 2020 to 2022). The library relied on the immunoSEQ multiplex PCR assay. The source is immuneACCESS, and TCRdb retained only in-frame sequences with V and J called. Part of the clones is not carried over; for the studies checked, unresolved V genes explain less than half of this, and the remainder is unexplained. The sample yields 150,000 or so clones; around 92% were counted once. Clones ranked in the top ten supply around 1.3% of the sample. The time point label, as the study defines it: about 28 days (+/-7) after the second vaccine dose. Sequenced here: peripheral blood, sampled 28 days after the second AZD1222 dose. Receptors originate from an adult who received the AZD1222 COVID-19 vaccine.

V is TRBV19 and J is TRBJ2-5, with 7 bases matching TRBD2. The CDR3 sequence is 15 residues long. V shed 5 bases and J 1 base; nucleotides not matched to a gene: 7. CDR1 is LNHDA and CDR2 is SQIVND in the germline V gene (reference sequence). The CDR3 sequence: CASSGGGLGQETQYF. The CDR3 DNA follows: TGTGCCAGTAGTGGCGGGGGACTGGGCCAAGAGACCCAGTACTTC.

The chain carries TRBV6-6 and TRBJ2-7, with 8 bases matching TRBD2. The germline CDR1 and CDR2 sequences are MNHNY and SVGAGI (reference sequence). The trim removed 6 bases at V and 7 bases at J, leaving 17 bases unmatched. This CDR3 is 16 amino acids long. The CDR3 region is CASSTSWGGRSREQYF. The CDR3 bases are TGTGCCAGCAGCACCTCTTGGGGCGGGAGGTCTAGAGAGCAGTACTTC.

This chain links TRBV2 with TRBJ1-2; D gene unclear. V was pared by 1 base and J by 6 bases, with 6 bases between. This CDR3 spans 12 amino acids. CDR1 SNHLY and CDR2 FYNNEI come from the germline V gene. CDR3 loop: CASSEEVDGYTF. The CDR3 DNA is TGTGCCAGCAGTGAAGAGGTGGATGGCTACACCTTC.

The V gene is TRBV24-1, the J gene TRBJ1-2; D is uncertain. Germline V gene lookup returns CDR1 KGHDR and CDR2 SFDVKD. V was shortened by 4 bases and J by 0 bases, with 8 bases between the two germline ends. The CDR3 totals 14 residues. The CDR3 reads CATSDNGANYGYTF. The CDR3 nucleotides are TGTGCCACCAGTGACAACGGCGCTAACTATGGCTACACCTTC.

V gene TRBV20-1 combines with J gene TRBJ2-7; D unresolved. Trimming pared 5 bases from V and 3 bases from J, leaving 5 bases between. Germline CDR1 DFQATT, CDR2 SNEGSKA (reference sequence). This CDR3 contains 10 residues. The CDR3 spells CSAAVYEQYF. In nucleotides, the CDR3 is TGCAGTGCTGCCGTCTACGAGCAGTACTTC.

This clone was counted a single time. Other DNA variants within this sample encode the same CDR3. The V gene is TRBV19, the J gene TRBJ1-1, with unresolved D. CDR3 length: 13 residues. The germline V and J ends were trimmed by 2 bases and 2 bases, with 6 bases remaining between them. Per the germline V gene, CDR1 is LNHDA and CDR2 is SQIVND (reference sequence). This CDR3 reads CASSIWENTEAFF. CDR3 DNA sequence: TGTGCCAGTAGTATATGGGAAAACACTGAAGCTTTCTTT.

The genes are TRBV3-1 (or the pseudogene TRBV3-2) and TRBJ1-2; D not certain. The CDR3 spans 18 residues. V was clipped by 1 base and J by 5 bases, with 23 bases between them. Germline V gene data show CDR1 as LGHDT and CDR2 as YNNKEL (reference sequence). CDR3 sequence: CASSQAYPLLDPNYGYTF. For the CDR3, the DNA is TGTGCCAGCAGCCAAGCATATCCCCTGTTAGATCCGAATTATGGCTACACCTTC.

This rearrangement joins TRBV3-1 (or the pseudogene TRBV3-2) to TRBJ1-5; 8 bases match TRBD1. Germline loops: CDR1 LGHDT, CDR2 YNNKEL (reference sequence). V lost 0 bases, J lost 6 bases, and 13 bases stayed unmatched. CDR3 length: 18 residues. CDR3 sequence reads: CASSQDLMDREGPQPQHF. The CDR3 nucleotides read TGTGCCAGCAGCCAAGATCTCATGGACAGGGAGGGCCCTCAGCCCCAGCATTTT.

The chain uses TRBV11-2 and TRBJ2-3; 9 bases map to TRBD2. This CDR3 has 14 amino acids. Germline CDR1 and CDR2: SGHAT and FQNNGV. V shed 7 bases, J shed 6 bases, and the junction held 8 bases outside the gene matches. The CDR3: CASIHLRGGDTQYF. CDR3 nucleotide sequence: TGTGCCAGCATCCATCTGCGGGGGGGCGATACGCAGTATTTT.

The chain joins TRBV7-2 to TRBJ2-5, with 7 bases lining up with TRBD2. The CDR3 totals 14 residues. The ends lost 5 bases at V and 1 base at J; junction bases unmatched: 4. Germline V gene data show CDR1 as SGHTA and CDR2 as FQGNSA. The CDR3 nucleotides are TGTGCCAGCAGCCTCCTAGCGGTCCAAGAGACCCAGTACTTC. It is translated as CASSLLAVQETQYF.

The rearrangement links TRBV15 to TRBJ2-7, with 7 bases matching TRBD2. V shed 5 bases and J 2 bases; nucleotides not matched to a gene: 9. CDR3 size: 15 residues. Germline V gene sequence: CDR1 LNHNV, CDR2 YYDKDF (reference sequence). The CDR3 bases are TGTGCCACCAGCGGAGGGCGGACTAGTGCCTACGAGCAGTACTTC. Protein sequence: CATSGGRTSAYEQYF.

In nucleotides, the CDR3 is TGTGCCAGCAGCTTCCCAGGGAATTCACCCCTCCACTTT. Translation gives CASSFPGNSPLHF. This sequence joins TRBV7-2 and TRBJ1-6, with D perhaps TRBD1 (5 bases). The CDR3 length is 13 residues. V was clipped by 3 bases and J by 7 bases, with 7 bases between them. Per germline, CDR1 SGHTA and CDR2 FQGNSA.

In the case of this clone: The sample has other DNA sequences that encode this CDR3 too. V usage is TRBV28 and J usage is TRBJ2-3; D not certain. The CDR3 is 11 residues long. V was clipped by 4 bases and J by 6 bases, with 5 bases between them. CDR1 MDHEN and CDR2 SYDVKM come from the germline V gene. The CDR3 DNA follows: TGTGCCAGCAGTTATCGGGATACGCAGTATTTT. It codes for CASSYRDTQYF.

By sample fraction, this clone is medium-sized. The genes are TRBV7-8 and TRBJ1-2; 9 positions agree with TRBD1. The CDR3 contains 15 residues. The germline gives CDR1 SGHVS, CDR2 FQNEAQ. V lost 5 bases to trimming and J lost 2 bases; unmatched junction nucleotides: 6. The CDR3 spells CASSQTGTGNYGYTF. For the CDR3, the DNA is TGTGCCAGCAGCCAAACCGGGACAGGGAACTATGGCTACACCTTC.

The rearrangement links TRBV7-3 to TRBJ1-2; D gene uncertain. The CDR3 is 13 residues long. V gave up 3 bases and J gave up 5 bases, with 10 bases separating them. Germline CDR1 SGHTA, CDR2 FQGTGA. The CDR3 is CASSFGLGYGYTF. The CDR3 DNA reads TGTGCCAGCAGCTTCGGGCTGGGATATGGCTACACCTTC.

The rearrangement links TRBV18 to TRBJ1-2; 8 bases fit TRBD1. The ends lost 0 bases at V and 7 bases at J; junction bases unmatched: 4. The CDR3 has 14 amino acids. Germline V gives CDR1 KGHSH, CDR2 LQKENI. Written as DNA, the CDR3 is TGTGCCAGCTCACCACCCCGGACAGGGACTGGCTACACCTTC. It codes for CASSPPRTGTGYTF. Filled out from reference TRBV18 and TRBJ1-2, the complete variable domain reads NAGVMQNPRHLVRRRGQEARLRCSPMKGHSHVYWYRQLPEEGLKFMVYLQKENIIDESGMPKERFSAEFPKEGPSILRIQQVVRGDSAAYFCASSPPRTGTGYTFGSGTRLTVV.

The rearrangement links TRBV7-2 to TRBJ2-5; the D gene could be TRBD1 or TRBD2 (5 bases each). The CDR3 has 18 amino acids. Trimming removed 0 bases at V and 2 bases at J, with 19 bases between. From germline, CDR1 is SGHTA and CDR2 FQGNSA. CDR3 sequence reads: CASSLAYGEGEQQETQYF. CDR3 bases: TGTGCCAGCAGCTTAGCCTACGGGGAAGGGGAGCAACAAGAGACCCAGTACTTC.

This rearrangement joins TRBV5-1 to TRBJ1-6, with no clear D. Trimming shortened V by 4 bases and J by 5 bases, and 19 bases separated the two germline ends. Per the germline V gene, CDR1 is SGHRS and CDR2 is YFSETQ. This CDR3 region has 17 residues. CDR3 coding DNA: TGCGCCAGCAGCCTCCGGACCCGATTTGTCGATAATTCACCCCTCCACTTT. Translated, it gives CASSLRTRFVDNSPLHF.

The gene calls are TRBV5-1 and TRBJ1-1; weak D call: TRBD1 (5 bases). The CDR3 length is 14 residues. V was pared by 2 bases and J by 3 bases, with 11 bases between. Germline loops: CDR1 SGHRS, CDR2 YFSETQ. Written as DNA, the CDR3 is TGCGCCAGCAGCTTTAGCAGGGCCGACACTGAAGCTTTCTTT. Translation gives CASSFSRADTEAFF.

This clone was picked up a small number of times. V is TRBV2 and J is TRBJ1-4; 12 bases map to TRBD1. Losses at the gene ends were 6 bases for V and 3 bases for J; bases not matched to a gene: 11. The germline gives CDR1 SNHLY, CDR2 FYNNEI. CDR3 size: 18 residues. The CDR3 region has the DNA TGTGCCAGCAGCCGACCCGGGACAGGGGGCCTGGCTAATGAAAAACTGTTTTTT. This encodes CASSRPGTGGLANEKLFF. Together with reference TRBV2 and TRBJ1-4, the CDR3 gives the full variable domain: EPEVTQTPSHQVTQMGQEVILRCVPISNHLYFYWYRQILGQKVEFLVSFYNNEISEKSEIFDDQFSVERPDGSNFTLKIRSTKLEDSAMYFCASSRPGTGGLANEKLFFGSGTQLSVL.

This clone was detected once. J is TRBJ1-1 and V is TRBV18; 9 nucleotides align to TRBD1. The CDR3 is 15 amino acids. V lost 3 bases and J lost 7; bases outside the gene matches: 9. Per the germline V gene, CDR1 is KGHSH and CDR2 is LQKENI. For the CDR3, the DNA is TGTGCCAGCTCACCTCCGGACAGGGGCAGGGGTGAAGCTTTCTTT. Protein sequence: CASSPPDRGRGEAFF. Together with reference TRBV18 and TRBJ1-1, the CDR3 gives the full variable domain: NAGVMQNPRHLVRRRGQEARLRCSPMKGHSHVYWYRQLPEEGLKFMVYLQKENIIDESGMPKERFSAEFPKEGPSILRIQQVVRGDSAAYFCASSPPDRGRGEAFFGQGTRLTVV.

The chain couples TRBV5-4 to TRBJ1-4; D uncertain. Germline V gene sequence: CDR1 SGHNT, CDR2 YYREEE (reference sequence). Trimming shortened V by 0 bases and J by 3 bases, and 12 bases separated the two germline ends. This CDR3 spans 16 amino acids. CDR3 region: CASSLGGSGANEKLFF. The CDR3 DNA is TGTGCCAGCAGCTTGGGTGGATCGGGAGCTAATGAAAAACTGTTTTTT.

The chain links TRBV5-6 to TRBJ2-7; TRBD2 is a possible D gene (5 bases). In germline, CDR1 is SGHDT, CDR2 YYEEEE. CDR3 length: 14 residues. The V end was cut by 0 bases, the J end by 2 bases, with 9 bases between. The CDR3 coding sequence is TGTGCCAGCAGCTTGGTCAGCGGTACCTACGAGCAGTACTTC. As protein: CASSLVSGTYEQYF.

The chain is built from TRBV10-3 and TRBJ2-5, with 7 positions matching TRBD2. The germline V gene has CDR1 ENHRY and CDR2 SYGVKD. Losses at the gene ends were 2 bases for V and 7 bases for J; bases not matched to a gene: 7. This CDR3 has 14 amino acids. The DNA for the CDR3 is TGTGCCATCAGTGAGCCGGGGGGACTGGGGACCCAGTACTTC. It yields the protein CAISEPGGLGTQYF.

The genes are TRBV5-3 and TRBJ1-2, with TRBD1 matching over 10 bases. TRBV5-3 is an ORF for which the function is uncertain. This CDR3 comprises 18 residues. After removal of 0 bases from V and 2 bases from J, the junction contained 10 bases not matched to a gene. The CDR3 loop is CARSLGRGQGIGNYGYTF. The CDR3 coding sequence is TGTGCCAGAAGCTTGGGTCGGGGACAGGGGATCGGGAACTATGGCTACACCTTC.

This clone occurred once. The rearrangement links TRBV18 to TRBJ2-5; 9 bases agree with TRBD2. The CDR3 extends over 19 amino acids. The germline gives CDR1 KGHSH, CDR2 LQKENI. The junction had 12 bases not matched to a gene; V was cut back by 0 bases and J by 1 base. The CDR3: CASSPPLRGGLIGQETQYF. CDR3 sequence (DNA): TGTGCCAGCTCACCACCGTTGCGGGGGGGCCTGATAGGCCAAGAGACCCAGTACTTC.

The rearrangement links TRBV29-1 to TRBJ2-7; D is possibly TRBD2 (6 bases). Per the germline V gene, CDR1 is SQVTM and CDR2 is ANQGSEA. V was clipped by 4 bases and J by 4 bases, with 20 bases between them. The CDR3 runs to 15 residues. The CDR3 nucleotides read TGCAGCGTTGGGCGGGACCTCGCCGGGACTTACGAGCAGTACTTC. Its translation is CSVGRDLAGTYEQYF.

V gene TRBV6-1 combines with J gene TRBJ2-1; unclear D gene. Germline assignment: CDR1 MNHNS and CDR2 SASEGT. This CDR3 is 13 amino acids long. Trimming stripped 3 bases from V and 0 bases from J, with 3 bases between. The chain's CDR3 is CASSDSSYNEQFF. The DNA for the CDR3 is TGTGCCAGCAGTGATAGCTCCTACAATGAGCAGTTCTTC.

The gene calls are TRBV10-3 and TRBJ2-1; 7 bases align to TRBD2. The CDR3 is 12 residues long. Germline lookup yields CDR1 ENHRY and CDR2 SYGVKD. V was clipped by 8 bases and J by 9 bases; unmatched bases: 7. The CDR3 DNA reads TGTGCCATCGGGACTATGTATGGTGAGCAGTTCTTC. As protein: CAIGTMYGEQFF.

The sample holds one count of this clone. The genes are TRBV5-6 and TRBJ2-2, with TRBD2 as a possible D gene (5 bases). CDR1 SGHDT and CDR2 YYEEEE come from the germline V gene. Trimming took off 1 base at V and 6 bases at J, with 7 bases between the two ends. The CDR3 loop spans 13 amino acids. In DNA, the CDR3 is TGTGCCAGCAGCTTGTCGGGGTCCGGGGAGCTGTTTTTT. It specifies CASSLSGSGELFF.

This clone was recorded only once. For the CDR3, the DNA is TGTGCCAGTAGCCCTTTTGACAGGGAGGCGAACACTGAAGCTTTCTTT. It encodes CASSPFDREANTEAFF. The chain carries TRBV19 and TRBJ1-1; 7 nucleotides agree with TRBD1. Germline V CDR1 and CDR2: LNHDA, SQIVND (reference sequence). The CDR3 runs 16 residues. The ends lost 6 bases at V and 1 base at J; junction bases unmatched: 11.

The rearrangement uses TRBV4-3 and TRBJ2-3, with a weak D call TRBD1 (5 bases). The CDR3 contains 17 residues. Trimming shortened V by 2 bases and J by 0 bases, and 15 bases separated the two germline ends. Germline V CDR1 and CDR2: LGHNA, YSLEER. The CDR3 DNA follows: TGCGCCAGCAGCCAACTGACAGCGTGGTCTAGCACAGATACGCAGTATTTT. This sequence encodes CASSQLTAWSSTDTQYF.